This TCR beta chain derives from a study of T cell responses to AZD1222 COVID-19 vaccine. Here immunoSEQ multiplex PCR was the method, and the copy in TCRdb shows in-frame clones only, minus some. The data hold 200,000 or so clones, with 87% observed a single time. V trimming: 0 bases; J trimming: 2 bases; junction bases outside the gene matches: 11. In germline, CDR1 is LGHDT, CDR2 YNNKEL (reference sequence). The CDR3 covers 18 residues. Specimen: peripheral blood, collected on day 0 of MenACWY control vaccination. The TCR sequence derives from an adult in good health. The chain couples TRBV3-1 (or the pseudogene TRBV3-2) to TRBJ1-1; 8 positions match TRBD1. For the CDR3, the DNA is TGTGCCAGCAGCCAAGAGGTTACAGGGGGGGGTCTTAACACTGAAGCTTTCTTT. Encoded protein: CASSQEVTGGGLNTEAFF.